The rows below give T cell receptor beta chains drawn from one sample of a study of blood T cell repertoires in COVID-19. Measured with immunoSEQ multiplex PCR; TCRdb has only the in-frame clones, and not every one. The data show tens of thousands of clones, 85% to 90% seen once. Sequencing was carried out using peripheral blood. The receptors were sampled from a woman aged 60-75 years with acute or convalescent COVID-19. CDR3s include the opening cysteine and the closing phenylalanine or tryptophan. The D gene is left open where the match is weak. Where a row states a size, it is once, few, many or the class of an expanded clone; other rows omit it.

D gene	clone size	J gene	V gene	CDR3 protein	CDR3 DNA
-	-	TRBJ1-3	TRBV7-8	CASSLGTGNTIYF	TGTGCCAGCAGCTTGGGCACTGGAAACACCATATATTTT
-	-	TRBJ1-4	TRBV6-5	CASSPTGQGEEKLFF	TGTGCCAGCAGCCCGACAGGACAAGGGGAGGAAAAACTGTTTTTT
TRBD1	-	TRBJ1-6	TRBV27	CASRGRSYNSPLHF	TGTGCAAGCAGGGGGAGGTCCTATAATTCACCCCTCCACTTT
-	-	TRBJ2-5	TRBV5-6	CASRPAGREETQYF	TGTGCCAGCAGACCCGCTGGCAGGGAAGAGACCCAGTACTTC
TRBD1	-	TRBJ1-2	TRBV19	CASSFRTGSFGYTF	TGTGCCAGTAGTTTCCGGACAGGCTCCTTTGGCTACACCTTC
-	-	TRBJ1-3	TRBV6-5	CASSRGKSSGNTIYF	TGTGCCAGCTCCAGGGGCAAGAGCTCTGGAAACACCATATATTTT
-	-	TRBJ1-1	TRBV27	CASSYLRQGLNTEAFF	TGTGCCAGCAGTTACCTAAGGCAGGGTTTGAACACTGAAGCTTTCTTT
-	once	TRBJ1-2	TRBV7-2	CASSDTYNSGYTF	TGTGCCAGCAGCGACACATACAACTCGGGCTACACCTTC
TRBD1	-	TRBJ1-4	TRBV6-5	CASSWTGQGNEKLFF	TGTGCCAGCAGTTGGACAGGACAGGGTAATGAAAAACTGTTTTTT
-	-	TRBJ2-3	TRBV19	CASSFGLSTDTQYF	TGTGCCAGTAGTTTCGGACTTAGCACAGATACGCAGTATTTT
-	-	TRBJ2-2	TRBV20-1	CSASASGSGELFF	TGCAGTGCTAGTGCGTCGGGTTCCGGGGAGCTGTTTTTT
-	-	TRBJ2-2	TRBV7-4	CASSLKGMSGGGGPTNTGELFF	TGTGCCAGCAGCTTAAAAGGTATGTCAGGTGGCGGGGGCCCTACGAACACCGGGGAGCTGTTTTTT
TRBD2	-	TRBJ2-3	TRBV10-3	CAISDQVPGLAGGDTQYF	TGTGCCATCAGTGACCAAGTCCCAGGACTAGCGGGTGGAGATACGCAGTATTTT
-	-	TRBJ1-2	TRBV12-3/TRBV12-4	CASSQGQNYGYTF	TGTGCCAGCAGCCAGGGACAAAACTATGGCTACACCTTC
TRBD1	-	TRBJ2-2	TRBV5-1	CASSLGGTGNTGELFF	TGCGCCAGCAGCTTGGGAGGGACAGGGAACACCGGGGAGCTGTTTTTT
-	-	TRBJ1-2	TRBV6-5	CASRAGLNYGYTF	TGTGCCAGCAGGGCGGGGCTTAACTATGGCTACACCTTC
TRBD1	-	TRBJ1-5	TRBV19	CASSPHATGGNQPQHF	TGTGCCAGTAGTCCACACGCGACAGGGGGCAATCAGCCCCAGCATTTT
TRBD1	-	TRBJ1-1	TRBV5-4	CASSSAATGMKTEAFF	TGTGCCAGCAGCTCGGCAGCGACAGGGATGAAGACTGAAGCTTTCTTT
-	once	TRBJ1-2	TRBV3-1/TRBV3-2	CASSQGAGYGYTF	TGTGCCAGCAGCCAGGGGGCTGGCTATGGCTACACCTTC
-	-	TRBJ1-1	TRBV7-9	CASSWQRGQNTEAFF	TGTGCCAGCAGCTGGCAAAGGGGACAGAACACTGAAGCTTTCTTT
TRBD1	once	TRBJ1-4	TRBV7-2	CASSLVGTGREKLFF	TGTGCCAGCAGCTTAGTCGGGACAGGGCGGGAAAAACTGTTTTTT
TRBD1	once	TRBJ1-1	TRBV9	CASSVTGAGTAFF	TGTGCCAGCAGCGTAACAGGGGCAGGTACGGCTTTCTTT
-	-	TRBJ1-5	TRBV7-8	CASSLGTNQPQHF	TGTGCCAGCAGCTTAGGGACTAATCAGCCCCAGCATTTT
TRBD1	-	TRBJ1-6	TRBV6-5	CASSSGQGRNSPLHF	TGTGCCAGCAGTTCAGGACAGGGGCGGAATTCACCCCTCCACTTT
-	-	TRBJ1-6	TRBV3-1/TRBV3-2	CASSQERDSYSPLHF	TGTGCCAGCAGCCAAGAACGAGACAGCTATTCACCCCTCCACTTT
-	-	TRBJ1-1	TRBV12-3/TRBV12-4	CASTRVRSEAFF	TGTGCCAGCACCCGGGTGAGATCTGAAGCTTTCTTT
TRBD2	-	TRBJ2-5	TRBV15	CATSREPAGVRETQYF	TGTGCCACCAGCAGAGAACCGGCGGGAGTCAGAGAGACCCAGTACTTC
-	-	TRBJ1-6	TRBV3-1/TRBV3-2	CASSLQGDNSPLHF	TGTGCCAGCAGCCTACAGGGAGATAATTCACCCCTCCACTTT
-	-	TRBJ1-6	TRBV5-3	CARSSSCQGWDYNSPLHF	TGTGCCAGAAGCTCCTCCTGCCAGGGGTGGGATTATAATTCACCCCTCCACTTT
TRBD1	-	TRBJ1-2	TRBV19	CASRAGQGANYGYTF	TGTGCCAGTAGGGCCGGTCAGGGGGCTAACTATGGCTACACCTTC
-	-	TRBJ1-1	TRBV30	CAWSGNTNTEAFF	TGTGCCTGGAGTGGAAATACTAACACTGAAGCTTTCTTT
-	-	TRBJ2-3	TRBV9	CASSVGSVSTDTQYF	TGTGCCAGCAGCGTAGGGTCAGTTAGCACAGATACGCAGTATTTT
TRBD1	-	TRBJ1-6	TRBV30	CAWSFGTGDNSPLHF	TGTGCCTGGAGTTTCGGGACAGGGGATAATTCACCCCTCCACTTT
-	few	TRBJ1-6	TRBV15	CATSRVPGSPLHF	TGTGCCACCAGCAGAGTCCCGGGGTCACCCCTCCACTTT
TRBD1	once	TRBJ1-4	TRBV5-1	CASSLKQGVANEKLFF	TGCGCCAGCAGCTTGAAGCAGGGGGTGGCTAATGAAAAACTGTTTTTT
-	-	TRBJ1-1	TRBV5-1	CASSLGGGAPQEAFF	TGCGCCAGCAGCTTGGGAGGGGGGGCGCCGCAGGAAGCTTTCTTT
-	-	TRBJ1-2	TRBV19	CASSRPGSNYGYTF	TGTGCCAGTAGTCGTCCAGGTTCTAACTATGGCTACACCTTC
TRBD2	-	TRBJ2-1	TRBV30	CAWRISGRAHEQFF	TGTGCCTGGAGGATTAGCGGGAGGGCACATGAGCAGTTCTTC
TRBD1	once	TRBJ2-2	TRBV19	CASHLDRDANTGELFF	TGTGCCAGTCACCTCGACAGGGATGCGAACACCGGGGAGCTGTTTTTT
TRBD2	once	TRBJ2-1	TRBV13	CASSYRRGLTSGRGEQFF	TGTGCCAGCAGTTATAGGAGGGGTCTGACTAGCGGGAGAGGTGAGCAGTTCTTC
TRBD2	once	TRBJ2-3	TRBV2	CASKTSGSRDTQYF	TGTGCCAGCAAAACTAGCGGGAGTCGGGATACGCAGTATTTT
-	-	TRBJ1-6	TRBV14	CASSHWGPYNSPLHF	TGTGCCAGCAGCCATTGGGGGCCCTATAATTCACCCCTCCACTTT
TRBD1	-	TRBJ1-2	TRBV12-3/TRBV12-4	CASSDWDSGYTF	TGTGCCAGCAGTGACTGGGACAGTGGCTACACCTTC
-	few	TRBJ2-4	TRBV3-1/TRBV3-2	CASSHRAGLAKNIQYF	TGTGCCAGCAGCCATCGGGCAGGACTAGCCAAAAACATTCAGTACTTC
-	few	TRBJ1-2	TRBV19	CASTPYTPTGYGYTF	TGTGCCAGTACCCCCTATACTCCGACAGGCTATGGCTACACCTTC
-	-	TRBJ1-1	TRBV11-2	CASSLDLRAGEAFF	TGTGCCAGCAGCTTAGATTTGCGTGCGGGAGAGGCTTTCTTT
-	-	TRBJ1-1	TRBV5-1	CASSESLTGNTEAFF	TGCGCCAGCAGCGAGAGTTTAACAGGAAACACTGAAGCTTTCTTT
-	-	TRBJ2-5	TRBV6-5	CASSYYGASETQYF	TGTGCCAGCAGTTACTACGGTGCTTCGGAGACCCAGTACTTC
-	-	TRBJ1-4	TRBV4-3	CASSQLNEKLFF	TGCGCCAGCAGCCAACTTAATGAAAAACTGTTTTTT
TRBD1	-	TRBJ2-5	TRBV7-2	CASSLDRGLQETQYF	TGTGCCAGCAGCTTGGACAGGGGACTCCAAGAGACCCAGTACTTC
-	-	TRBJ1-1	TRBV19	CASSIGPGGTEAFF	TGTGCCAGTAGTATCGGACCGGGGGGCACTGAAGCTTTCTTT
-	-	TRBJ2-3	TRBV7-2	CASSLLQGLTDTQYF	TGTGCCAGCAGCTTACTCCAGGGATTAACAGATACGCAGTATTTT
TRBD1	-	TRBJ1-5	TRBV19	CASSTGRGNNNQPQHF	TGTGCCAGTAGTACGGGCAGGGGGAATAACAATCAGCCCCAGCATTTT
-	-	TRBJ2-3	TRBV6-2/TRBV6-3	CASSLGLSDTQYF	TGTGCCAGCAGTTTGGGACTCTCAGATACGCAGTATTTT